A single T cell receptor (beta chain) is shown here with its context. 60 Vbeta and 13 Jbeta primers were used in PCR. TCRdb keeps only in-frame clones here, not all; method: immunoSEQ multiplex PCR. The table records under 55,000 clones, around 70% of them present only once. The data originate from a study of cytomegalovirus exposure and HLA in healthy donors. This TCR was recovered from a man aged 18 to 30 in good health and CMV-seronegative. Sequences were obtained from PBMCs.

The DNA for the CDR3 is TGCAGCGCCCAGGGGGCGAGCTATGGCTACACCTTC. Protein sequence: CSAQGASYGYTF. This sequence joins TRBV29-1 and TRBJ1-2; 8 nucleotides align to TRBD1. The V and J ends lost 7 bases and 4 bases, in that order; junction bases with no gene match: 5. The CDR3 totals 12 residues. The germline gives CDR1 SQVTM, CDR2 ANQGSEA.